This record concerns one T cell receptor beta chain sequence. Its matching antigen is unknown. These data belong to a study of shared clonotypes between healthy human individuals. Overall study context: The study used three CD4 naive, three CD4 memory, two CD8 naive and one CD8 memory plate per donor. Overall study findings and caveats: It was anticipated that sequencing depth would influence how many clonotypes donors shared.

The table came from immunoSEQ multiplex PCR; TCRdb's copy has only in-frame clones and leaves some out. This table holds approximately 650,000 clones, nearly 97% found once. Terminally differentiated effector memory CD45RA+ cells were excluded by CCR7 positive selection of CD45RO-negative cells. Donors were healthy HIV-negative adults without recently reported acute infections or vaccinations. The germline V gene has CDR1 SEHNR and CDR2 FQNEAQ (reference sequence). This CDR3 spans 13 amino acids. V lost 1 base and J lost 6, with 8 bases in between. Sequenced material: naive CD8+ T cells sorted from blood. The V gene is TRBV7-9, the J gene TRBJ2-3; D call uncertain. This receptor was taken from a woman younger than 45 in good health. Written as DNA, the CDR3 is TGTGCCAGCAGCTTAGGTTTGCCTGATACGCAGTATTTT. Translating it yields CASSLGLPDTQYF.